The clone carrying this T cell receptor beta chain occurred many times. Antigen specificity is unknown. The sample is drawn from a study of CD8 T cells in ankylosing spondylitis. Whole-study findings and limits: Disease-linked clones proved CD8+ and comparatively uncommon in peripheral blood. Ankylosing spondylitis blood appeared to carry a characteristic TCR beta motif of roughly eight highly homologous variants. As reported, disease-linked clones showed significant enrichment in matched ankylosing spondylitis synovial fluid.

Germline V gene sequence: CDR1 MGHDK, CDR2 SYGVNS. With 8 bases clipped from V and 3 bases from J, the junction kept 2 bases outside the gene matches. The CDR3 is made up of 13 amino acids. From the 5' RACE reads, TCRdb called clonotypes with MiXCR, one entry per CDR3 protein. The table includes over 30,000 distinct CDR3 sequences, approximately 9.9% detected once. The source of this sequence is a male donor with ankylosing spondylitis. The V call is TRBV25-1, the J call TRBJ2-3, with 10 bases matching TRBD1. Sequences were obtained from synovial fluid, either unsorted or a sorted T cell fraction (not recorded which). CDR3 sequence (DNA): TGTGCCAGCGGGGGACAGGGGACAGATACGCAGTATTTT. This codes for CASGGQGTDTQYF.